The 3 T cell receptor beta chains listed next were all sequenced from one sample in a study of shared clonotypes between healthy human individuals. Assay used: immunoSEQ multiplex PCR; TCRdb lists only in-frame clones, some missing. The sample has about half a million clones, around 77% seen once. Sequencing used PBMCs. The receptor source for this set is a woman aged 40 to 50 in good health. Some clones in this sample may be carry-over from other donors' samples.

Here the CDR3 DNA reads TGTGCCAGCAGTGAATCAGGCGGCCTAACGGGGCATACGCAGTATTTT. Its translation is CASSESGGLTGHTQYF. V gene TRBV6-1 combines with J gene TRBJ2-3; D possibly matches TRBD1 or TRBD2 (5 bases each). Trimming removed 2 bases from V and 7 bases from J, with 19 bases in between. This CDR3 contains 16 residues. The germline V gene has CDR1 MNHNS and CDR2 SASEGT.

On this clone itself: Just one base apart from a much larger clone, this may be a read error. Other DNA sequences from this sample encode an identical CDR3 as well. The chain couples TRBV11-2 to TRBJ2-7; 10 bases line up with TRBD2. The CDR3 totals 18 residues. Germline assignment: CDR1 SGHAT and CDR2 FQNNGV. The CDR3 coding sequence is TGTGCCAGCAGCTTAGATCAAGGACTAGCGGCTATCTCCTACGAGCAATACTTC. This gives the protein CASSLDQGLAAISYEQYF.

This clone was counted a few times. V usage is TRBV5-5 and J usage is TRBJ1-1; 11 bases agree with TRBD1. Germline loops: CDR1 SGHKS, CDR2 YYEKEE (reference sequence). This CDR3 has 16 amino acids. The J segment lost 4 bases and the V segment lost 4 bases, leaving 9 bases of the junction unmatched. The CDR3 reads CASSPRTGGLVTEAFF. The CDR3 bases are TGTGCCAGCAGCCCCAGGACAGGGGGCCTGGTCACTGAAGCTTTCTTT.